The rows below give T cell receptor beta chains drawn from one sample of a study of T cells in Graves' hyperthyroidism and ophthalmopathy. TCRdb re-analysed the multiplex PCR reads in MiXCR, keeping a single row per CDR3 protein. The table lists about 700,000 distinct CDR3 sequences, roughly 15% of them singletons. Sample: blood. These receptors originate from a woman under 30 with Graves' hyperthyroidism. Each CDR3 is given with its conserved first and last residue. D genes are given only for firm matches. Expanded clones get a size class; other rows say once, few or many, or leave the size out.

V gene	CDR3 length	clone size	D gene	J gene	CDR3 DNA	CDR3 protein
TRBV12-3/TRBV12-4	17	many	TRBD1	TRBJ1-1	TGTGCCAGCAGTTTTTACGGTTCGGGACAGGGCAACACTGAAGCTTTCTTT	CASSFYGSGQGNTEAFF
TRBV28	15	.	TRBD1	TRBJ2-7	TGTGCCAGCAGTATTACACAGGGGCAAAACTACGAGCAGTACTTC	CASSITQGQNYEQYF
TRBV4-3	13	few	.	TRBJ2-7	TGCGCCAGCAGCCAATACAACACCTACGAGCAGTACTTC	CASSQYNTYEQYF
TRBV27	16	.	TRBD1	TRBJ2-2	TGTGCCAGCAGTTCCCAACAGGGGGCGCGTACCGGGGAGCTGTTTTTT	CASSSQQGARTGELFF
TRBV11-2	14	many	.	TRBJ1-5	TGTGCCAGTCAGGGATGGGGGGATAATCAGCCCCAGCATTTT	CASQGWGDNQPQHF
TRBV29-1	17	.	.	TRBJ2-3	TGCAGCGGGGGGGGCCTAGAGCATCTAGGGGGCACAGATACGCAGTATTTT	CSGGGLEHLGGTDTQYF
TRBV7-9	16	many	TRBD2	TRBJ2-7	TGTGCCAGCAGCTTAGTCTTAGGGACTAGCGGGAAAGGGCAGTACTTC	CASSLVLGTSGKGQYF
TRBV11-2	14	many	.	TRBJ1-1	TGTGCCAGCCGCAGGAGAGGGATGAACACTGAAGCTTTCTTT	CASRRRGMNTEAFF
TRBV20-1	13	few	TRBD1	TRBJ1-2	TGCAGTGCTAGAGATTTAAGGACAGGTGGCTACACCTTC	CSARDLRTGGYTF
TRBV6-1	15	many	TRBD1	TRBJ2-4	TGTGCCAGCAGGTCGACAGGGGGTGCCCAAAACATTCAGTACTTC	CASRSTGGAQNIQYF
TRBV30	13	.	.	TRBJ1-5	TGTGCCTGGAGTCCGGGCGGGGGGCAGCCCCAGCATTTT	CAWSPGGGQPQHF
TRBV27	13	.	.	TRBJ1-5	TGTGCCAGCAGTTACCCGGGGAATCAGCGCCAGCATTTT	CASSYPGNQRQHF
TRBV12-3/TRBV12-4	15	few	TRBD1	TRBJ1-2	TGTGCCAGCAGTTTTTGGACAGGAACAAACTATGGCTACACCTTC	CASSFWTGTNYGYTF
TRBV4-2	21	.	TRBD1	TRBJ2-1	TGTGCCAGCAGCCAACCCCAAGGGGTGTTCAGCCGGGACAGGGAAAACAATGAGCAGTTCTTC	CASSQPQGVFSRDRENNEQFF
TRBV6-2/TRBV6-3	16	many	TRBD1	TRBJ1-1	TGTGCCAGCAGTCGGGACAGCTCGGACATGAACACTGAAGCTTTCTTT	CASSRDSSDMNTEAFF
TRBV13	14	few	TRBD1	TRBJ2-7	TGTGCCAGCAGCTTACGGACAGGGGACTACGAGCAGTACTTC	CASSLRTGDYEQYF
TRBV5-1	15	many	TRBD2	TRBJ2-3	TGCGCCAGCAGCTTGTCCGGCGGGAGCTCAGATACGCAGTATTTT	CASSLSGGSSDTQYF
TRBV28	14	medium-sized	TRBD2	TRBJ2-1	TGTGCCAGCAGCTTAGCGGGAGGTTACAATGAGCAGTTCTTC	CASSLAGGYNEQFF
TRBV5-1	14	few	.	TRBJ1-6	TGCGCCAGCAGCTTGGAGGTGGCAAATTCACCCCTCCACTTT	CASSLEVANSPLHF
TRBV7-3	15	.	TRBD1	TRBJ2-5	TGTGCCAGCAGCCCGACAGGGACATTCCAAGAGACCCAGTACTTC	CASSPTGTFQETQYF
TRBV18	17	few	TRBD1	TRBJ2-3	TGTGCCAGCTCACCAAAAATCGGGACAGGGGACACAGATACGCAGTATTTT	CASSPKIGTGDTDTQYF
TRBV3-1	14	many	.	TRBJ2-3	TGTGCCAGCAGCCGAAACAGCGGGTCCGGTACGCAGTATTTT	CASSRNSGSGTQYF
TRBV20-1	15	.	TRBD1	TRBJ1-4	TGCAGTGCTAGAGCCGGTGCGGGACAGGGAGAAAAACTGTTTTTT	CSARAGAGQGEKLFF
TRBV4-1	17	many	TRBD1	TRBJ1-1	TGCGCCAGCAGCCAAGTTGGCAGGGGGCCCTTGAACACTGAAGCTTTCTTT	CASSQVGRGPLNTEAFF
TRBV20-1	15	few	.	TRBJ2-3	TGCAGTGCTAGAGGTAGGCTAGTGGGCACAGATACGCAGTATTTT	CSARGRLVGTDTQYF
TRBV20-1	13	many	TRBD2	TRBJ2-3	TGCAGCGGGCTAGCGGGAGTCACAGATACGCAGTATTTT	CSGLAGVTDTQYF
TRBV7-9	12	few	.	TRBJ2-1	TGTGCCAGCAGCTCGGAAGACAATGAGCAGTTCTTC	CASSSEDNEQFF
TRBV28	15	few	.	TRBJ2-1	TGTGCCAGCAGCCCTCCCAGTGGGATATACAATGAGCAGTTCTTC	CASSPPSGIYNEQFF
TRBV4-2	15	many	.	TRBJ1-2	TGTGCCAGCAGCCAAGATCTTGGGACGTCCCTTGGCTACACCTTC	CASSQDLGTSLGYTF